Following are 2 T cell receptor beta chains from one sample sequenced in a study of T cells in localized non-small cell lung cancer. Only in-frame clones appear in the TCRdb table, and some are missing; sequencing was by immunoSEQ multiplex PCR. Of under 50,000 clones detected, 81% appear once; the ten largest clones hold roughly 18%. This sample comprised peripheral blood mononuclear cells, obtained before any cancer treatment. The receptors were gathered from a man between 40 and 75 years old with stage III lung adenocarcinoma.

The V call is TRBV29-1, the J call TRBJ2-7; maybe TRBD2 (5 bases). The CDR3 is made up of 12 amino acids. V lost 5 bases and J 3 bases, leaving 11 bases between the germline ends. The V gene's germline CDR1 is SQVTM and CDR2 ANQGSEA. The CDR3 sequence: CSVTGINYEQYF. The CDR3 DNA reads as TGCAGCGTTACCGGGATCAACTACGAGCAGTACTTC.

This sequence joins TRBV7-8 and TRBJ2-2; TRBD1 matches 9 bases. V gave up 2 bases and J gave up 5 bases; unmatched junction bases: 9. This CDR3 spans 17 amino acids. Germline V gene sequence: CDR1 SGHVS, CDR2 FQNEAQ. CDR3 in amino acids: CASSLRSIGTGTGELFF. The CDR3 coding sequence is TGTGCCAGCAGCTTACGCAGCATTGGGACAGGGACCGGGGAGCTGTTTTTT.